The rows below give T cell receptor beta chains drawn from one sample of a study of CD8 T cells in ankylosing spondylitis. TCRdb recomputed calls from the 5' RACE reads with MiXCR, one row per CDR3 protein. The table has fewer than 250,000 distinct CDR3 sequences, over 9.5% seen once; the top ten hold approximately 2.5%. Sequences were obtained from blood, either unsorted or a sorted T cell fraction (not recorded which). The source of these receptors is a male donor with ankylosing spondylitis or in good health (not recorded which). The CDR3 runs from the conserved cysteine through the conserved F or W. The D gene is left open where the match is weak. Clone size appears in some rows only: once, few, many, or a class for an expanded clone.

j_call clone_size cdr3_length v_call d_call cdr3_nt cdr3_aa
TRBJ2-3 many 13 TRBV4-1 . TGCGCCAGCAGCCTAGCGACCACAGATACGCAGTATTTT CASSLATTDTQYF
TRBJ2-7 many 13 TRBV20-1 TRBD2 TGCAGTGCTACGGGACTAGCAGATTCAGAGCAGTACTTC CSATGLADSEQYF
TRBJ1-1 many 12 TRBV20-1 . TGCAGTGCTAGAGGCCAGCTCACTGAAGCTTTCTTT CSARGQLTEAFF
TRBJ2-1 many 13 TRBV5-1 . TGCGCCAGCAGCTTTAGCGAGTACAATGAGCAGTTCTTC CASSFSEYNEQFF
TRBJ2-3 . 18 TRBV4-2 TRBD2 TGTGCCAGCAGCAAAGATCTCCTAGCGGGCATACACACAGATACGCAGTATTTT CASSKDLLAGIHTDTQYF
TRBJ1-2 . 13 TRBV27 . TGTGCCAGCAGTTTCACCAGAAACTATGGCTACACCTTC CASSFTRNYGYTF
TRBJ2-2 many 14 TRBV12-3/TRBV12-4 . TGTGCCAGCAGTTTTAAGCGGGCTGGCGGGGAGCTGTTTTTT CASSFKRAGGELFF
TRBJ1-6 many 14 TRBV6-5 . TGTGCCAGCAGTTATGCAGGGCCTAATTCACCCCTCCACTTT CASSYAGPNSPLHF
TRBJ2-3 few 14 TRBV7-8 . TGTGCCAGCAGCTTATGGGAGAGCACAGATACGCAGTATTTT CASSLWESTDTQYF
TRBJ2-3 . 17 TRBV2 TRBD2 TGTGCCAGCAGTGAAGGGGTCCCGGGGGGGCCTCAAGATACGCAGTATTTT CASSEGVPGGPQDTQYF
TRBJ1-1 many 16 TRBV7-8 TRBD1 TGTGCCAGCAGCTTAGTAGGGCGGCAGGGGGGAACTGAAGCTTTCTTT CASSLVGRQGGTEAFF
TRBJ2-5 . 14 TRBV27 TRBD1 TGTGCCAGCAGTTCGGACAGGGGGTGGGAGACCCAGTACTTC CASSSDRGWETQYF
TRBJ2-7 many 14 TRBV18 TRBD1 TGTGCCAGCTCACTGGACAGGGCCTCCTACGAGCAGTACTTC CASSLDRASYEQYF
TRBJ2-1 many 14 TRBV11-2 TRBD2 TGTGCCAGCAGCCGTATTCCAGAGAGCGGGAGGCAGTTCTTC CASSRIPESGRQFF
TRBJ2-1 many 14 TRBV7-2 . TGTGCCAGCAGCTTACAACAGGGTACGGGAGAGCAGTTCTTC CASSLQQGTGEQFF
TRBJ2-7 . 14 TRBV6-1 . TGTGCCAGCAGTGTACCTAGCCGGTCTTCCGAGCAGTACTTC CASSVPSRSSEQYF
TRBJ2-5 many 14 TRBV5-1 . TGCGCCAGCAGCCCCGGGACCCAGCAAGAGACCCAGTACTTC CASSPGTQQETQYF
TRBJ1-6 many 15 TRBV19 TRBD1 TGTGCCAGTAGCTCCTCACCCAGGGGGAATTCACCCCTCCACTTT CASSSSPRGNSPLHF
TRBJ1-1 . 16 TRBV29-1 TRBD1 TGCAGCGTTTCTAGAGGGCCCGACAGGGGGAACCCTGAAGCTTTCTTT CSVSRGPDRGNPEAFF
TRBJ2-1 many 11 TRBV20-1 . TGCAGTGCTACCGCCTACAATGAGCAGTTCTTC CSATAYNEQFF
TRBJ2-5 . 14 TRBV30 . TGTGCCTGGAGCCCTGAACGGGCTCAAGAGACCCAGTACTTC CAWSPERAQETQYF
TRBJ2-1 few 15 TRBV11-2 TRBD2 TGTGCCAGCAGCCTAAGACTAGCGGGAATGGATGAGCAGTTCTTC CASSLRLAGMDEQFF